The rows below give T cell receptor beta chains drawn from one sample of a study of blood T cell repertoires in COVID-19. The method was immunoSEQ multiplex PCR; TCRdb's version includes in-frame clones alone and lacks a portion of them. Of approximately 220,000 clones in the sample, more than 80% were seen once. Sequences were obtained from PBMCs or T cells enriched from blood (not recorded which). These receptors were obtained from a woman between 18 and 29 years old in a cohort exposed to, infected with or recovered from COVID-19 (not recorded which). CDR3s include the opening cysteine and the closing phenylalanine or tryptophan. The D gene is left open where the match is weak. Size values are once, few and many counts, or a class for expanded clones, and some rows have none.

size | D | J | length | V | CDR3 | DNA
NA | NA | TRBJ1-2 | 9 | TRBV29-1 | CSVGDGYTF | TGCAGCGTGGGAGATGGCTACACCTTC
NA | NA | TRBJ2-5 | 14 | TRBV15 | CATSRVSGGETQYF | TGTGCCACCAGCAGAGTGTCAGGTGGAGAGACCCAGTACTTC
few | TRBD2 | TRBJ2-5 | 14 | TRBV27 | CASSRGTSQETQYF | TGTGCCAGCAGTCGCGGGACTAGCCAAGAGACCCAGTACTTC
NA | NA | TRBJ2-5 | 14 | TRBV19 | CASSIGANQETQYF | TGTGCCAGTAGTATAGGCGCGAACCAAGAGACCCAGTACTTC
NA | TRBD1 | TRBJ2-7 | 13 | TRBV19 | CASSTGQTYEQYF | TGTGCCAGTAGTACGGGACAGACCTACGAGCAGTACTTC
NA | NA | TRBJ1-5 | 15 | TRBV5-1 | CASSLEGVSNQPQHF | TGCGCCAGCAGCTTGGAGGGGGTTAGCAATCAGCCCCAGCATTTT
NA | NA | TRBJ2-6 | 16 | TRBV3-1/TRBV3-2 | CASSQAAAAGANVLTF | TGTGCCAGCAGCCAAGCGGCAGCGGCTGGGGCCAACGTCCTGACTTTC
NA | NA | TRBJ1-2 | 14 | TRBV7-9 | CASSLGSTNYGYTF | TGTGCCAGCAGCTTAGGCAGTACTAACTATGGCTACACCTTC
NA | NA | TRBJ2-7 | 11 | TRBV20-1 | CSARVPREQYF | TGCAGTGCTAGAGTCCCGAGGGAGCAGTACTTC
NA | TRBD2 | TRBJ2-1 | 15 | TRBV7-9 | CASSFGAGGPNEQFF | TGTGCCAGCAGCTTTGGAGCGGGAGGGCCCAATGAGCAGTTCTTC
NA | NA | TRBJ2-1 | 12 | TRBV6-2/TRBV6-3 | CASSRGQNEQFF | TGTGCCAGCAGCCGCGGACAGAATGAGCAGTTCTTC
NA | TRBD1 | TRBJ1-2 | 16 | TRBV13 | CASSFPGQGLGYGYTF | TGTGCCAGCAGCTTCCCGGGACAGGGCCTAGGCTATGGCTACACCTTC
NA | NA | TRBJ2-7 | 14 | TRBV9 | CASSVGDTSYEQYF | TGTGCCAGCAGCGTAGGGGACACTTCCTACGAGCAGTACTTC
once | NA | TRBJ1-4 | 14 | TRBV5-1 | CASSSNRGNEKLFF | TGCGCCAGCAGCTCCAACCGGGGGAATGAAAAACTGTTTTTT
NA | NA | TRBJ1-1 | 15 | TRBV5-1 | CASSLEAAGGSVGGF | TGCGCCAGCAGCTTGGAGGCAGCCGGGGGAAGTGTGGGAGGCTTT
NA | NA | TRBJ2-2 | 16 | TRBV6-5 | CASSYSGAPNTGELFF | TGTGCCAGCAGTTACTCGGGGGCACCGAACACCGGGGAGCTGTTTTTT